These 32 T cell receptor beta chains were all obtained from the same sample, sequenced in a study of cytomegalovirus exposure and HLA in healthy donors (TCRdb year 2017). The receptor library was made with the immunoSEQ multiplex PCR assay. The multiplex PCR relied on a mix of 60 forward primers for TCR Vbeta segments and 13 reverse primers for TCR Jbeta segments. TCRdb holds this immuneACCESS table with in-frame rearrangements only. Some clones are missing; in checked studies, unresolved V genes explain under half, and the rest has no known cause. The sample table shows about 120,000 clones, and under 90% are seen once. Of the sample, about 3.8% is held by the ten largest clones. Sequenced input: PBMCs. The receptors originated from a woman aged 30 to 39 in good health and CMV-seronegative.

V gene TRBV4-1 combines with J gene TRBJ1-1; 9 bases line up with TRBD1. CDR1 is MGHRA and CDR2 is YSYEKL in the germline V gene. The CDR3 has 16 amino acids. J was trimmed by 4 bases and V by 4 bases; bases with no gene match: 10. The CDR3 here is CASSPGQGTRATEAFF. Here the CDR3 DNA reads TGCGCCAGCAGCCCGGGACAGGGAACACGGGCCACTGAAGCTTTCTTT.

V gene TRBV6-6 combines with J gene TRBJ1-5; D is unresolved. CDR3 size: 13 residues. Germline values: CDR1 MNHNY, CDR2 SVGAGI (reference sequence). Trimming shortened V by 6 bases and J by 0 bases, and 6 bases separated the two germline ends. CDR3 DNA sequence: TGTGCCAGCAGCGACACTAGCAATCAGCCCCAGCATTTT. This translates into CASSDTSNQPQHF.

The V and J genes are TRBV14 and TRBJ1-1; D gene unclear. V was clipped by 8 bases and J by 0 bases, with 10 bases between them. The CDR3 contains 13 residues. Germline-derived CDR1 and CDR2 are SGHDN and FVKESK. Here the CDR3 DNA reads TGTGCCAGCTCTCGAGGCCTGAACACTGAAGCTTTCTTT. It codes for CASSRGLNTEAFF.

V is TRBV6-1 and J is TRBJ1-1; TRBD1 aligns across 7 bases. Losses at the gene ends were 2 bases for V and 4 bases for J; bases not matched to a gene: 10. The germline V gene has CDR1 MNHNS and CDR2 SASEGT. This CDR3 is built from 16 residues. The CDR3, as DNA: TGTGCCAGCAGTGAAAGACAGGGAAGTAAGGCCACTGAAGCTTTCTTT. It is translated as CASSERQGSKATEAFF.

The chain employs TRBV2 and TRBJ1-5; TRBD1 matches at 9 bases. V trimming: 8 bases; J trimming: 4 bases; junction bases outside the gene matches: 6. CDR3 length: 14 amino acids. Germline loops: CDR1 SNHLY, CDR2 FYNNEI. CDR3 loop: CASVGTGRNQPQHF. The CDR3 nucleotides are TGTGCCAGCGTCGGGACAGGGCGGAATCAGCCCCAGCATTTT.

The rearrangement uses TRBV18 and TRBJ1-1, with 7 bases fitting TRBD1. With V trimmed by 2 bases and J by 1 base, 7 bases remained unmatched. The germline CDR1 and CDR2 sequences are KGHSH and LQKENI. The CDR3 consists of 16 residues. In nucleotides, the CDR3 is TGTGCCAGCTCACCAGATGAAGGGGGCCGGAACACTGAAGCTTTCTTT. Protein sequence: CASSPDEGGRNTEAFF.

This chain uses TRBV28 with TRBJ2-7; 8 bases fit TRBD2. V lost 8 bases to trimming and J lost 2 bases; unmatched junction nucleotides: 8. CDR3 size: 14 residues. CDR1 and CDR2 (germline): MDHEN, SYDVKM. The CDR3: CASRREGRAYEQYF. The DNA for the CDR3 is TGTGCCAGCCGTCGGGAGGGTCGCGCCTACGAGCAGTACTTC.

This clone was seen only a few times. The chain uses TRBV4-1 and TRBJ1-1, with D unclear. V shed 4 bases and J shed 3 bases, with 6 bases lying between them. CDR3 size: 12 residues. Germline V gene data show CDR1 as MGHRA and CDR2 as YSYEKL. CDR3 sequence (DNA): TGCGCCAGCAGCCTGAGGGACACTGAAGCTTTCTTT. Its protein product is CASSLRDTEAFF.

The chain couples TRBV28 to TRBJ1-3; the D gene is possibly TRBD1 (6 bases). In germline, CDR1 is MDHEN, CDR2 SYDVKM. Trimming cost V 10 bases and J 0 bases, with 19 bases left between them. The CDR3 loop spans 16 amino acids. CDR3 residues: CATTGPGDPSGNTIYF. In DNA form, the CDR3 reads TGTGCCACCACAGGCCCAGGGGACCCCTCTGGAAACACCATATATTTT.

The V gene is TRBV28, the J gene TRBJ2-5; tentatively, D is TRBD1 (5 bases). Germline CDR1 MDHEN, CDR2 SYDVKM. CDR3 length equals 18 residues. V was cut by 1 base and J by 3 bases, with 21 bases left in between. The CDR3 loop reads CASSLFSPADLREETQYF. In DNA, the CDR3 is TGTGCCAGCAGTTTATTTAGTCCCGCGGACCTCAGGGAAGAGACCCAGTACTTC.

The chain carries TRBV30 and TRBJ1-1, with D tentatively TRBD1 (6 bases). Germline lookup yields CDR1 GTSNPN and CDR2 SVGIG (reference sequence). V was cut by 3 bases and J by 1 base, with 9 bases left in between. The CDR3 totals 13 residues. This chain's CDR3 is CAWRPRGNTEAFF. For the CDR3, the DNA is TGTGCCTGGAGGCCCAGGGGGAACACTGAAGCTTTCTTT.

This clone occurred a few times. CDR3 coding DNA: TGTGCCAGCAGCTTGGCCAGATTCGCGGGAGTACAAGAGACCCAGTACTTC. Translation: CASSLARFAGVQETQYF. The chain links TRBV5-8 to TRBJ2-5, with TRBD2 identical over 7 bases. The V segment lost 0 bases and the J segment 2 bases; nucleotides outside the gene matches: 10. In germline, CDR1 is SGHTS, CDR2 YDEGEE. The CDR3 has 17 residues.

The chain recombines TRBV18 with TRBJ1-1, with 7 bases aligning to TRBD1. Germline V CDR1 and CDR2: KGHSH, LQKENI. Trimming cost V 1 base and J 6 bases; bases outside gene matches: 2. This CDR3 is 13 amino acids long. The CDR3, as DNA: TGTGCCAGCTCACCACGACAGGGAGCTGAAGCTTTCTTT. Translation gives CASSPRQGAEAFF.

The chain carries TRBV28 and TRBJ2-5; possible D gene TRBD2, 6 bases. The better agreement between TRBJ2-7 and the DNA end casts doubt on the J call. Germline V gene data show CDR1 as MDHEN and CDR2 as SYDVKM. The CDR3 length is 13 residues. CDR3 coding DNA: TGTGCCAGCAGTTTAGGAGGGGTCTACGAGCAGTACTTC. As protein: CASSLGGVYEQYF.

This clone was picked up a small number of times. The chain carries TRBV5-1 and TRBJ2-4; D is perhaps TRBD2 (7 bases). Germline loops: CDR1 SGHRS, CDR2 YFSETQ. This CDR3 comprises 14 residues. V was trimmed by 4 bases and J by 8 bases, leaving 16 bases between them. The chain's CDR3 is CASSLALGGDIQYF. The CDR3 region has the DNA TGCGCCAGCAGCCTCGCGTTAGGGGGGGACATTCAGTACTTC.

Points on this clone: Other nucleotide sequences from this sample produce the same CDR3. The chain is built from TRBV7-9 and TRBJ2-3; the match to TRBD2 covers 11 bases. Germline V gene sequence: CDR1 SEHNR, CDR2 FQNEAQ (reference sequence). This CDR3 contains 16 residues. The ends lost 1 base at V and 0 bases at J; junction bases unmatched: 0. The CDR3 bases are TGTGCCAGCAGCTTAGGGACTAGCGGGAGCACAGATACGCAGTATTTT. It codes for CASSLGTSGSTDTQYF.

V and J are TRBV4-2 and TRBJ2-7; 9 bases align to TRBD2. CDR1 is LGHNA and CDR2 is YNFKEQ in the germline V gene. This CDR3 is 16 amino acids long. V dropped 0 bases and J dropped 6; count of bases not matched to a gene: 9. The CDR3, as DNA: TGTGCCAGCAGCCAAGAGTCCTATAGCGGGAGAGGCGAGCAGTACTTC. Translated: CASSQESYSGRGEQYF.

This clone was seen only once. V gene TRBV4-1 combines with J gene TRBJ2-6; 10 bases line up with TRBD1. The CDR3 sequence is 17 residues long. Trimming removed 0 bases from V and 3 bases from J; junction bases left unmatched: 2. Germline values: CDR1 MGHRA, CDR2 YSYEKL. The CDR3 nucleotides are TGCGCCAGCAGCCAAGAGAGGACAGGGGGTGGGGCCAACGTCCTGACTTTC. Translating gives CASSQERTGGGANVLTF.

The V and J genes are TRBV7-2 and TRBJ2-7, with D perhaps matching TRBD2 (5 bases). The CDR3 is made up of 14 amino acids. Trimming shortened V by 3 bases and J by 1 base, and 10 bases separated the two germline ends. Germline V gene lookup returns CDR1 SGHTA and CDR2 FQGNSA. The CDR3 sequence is CASSLVAGSYEQYF. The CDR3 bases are TGTGCCAGCAGCTTGGTTGCGGGTTCCTACGAGCAGTACTTC.

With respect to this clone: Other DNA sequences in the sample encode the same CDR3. The CDR3 nucleotides read TGTGCCATCAGTGAGTCGGGGGGGGGCTACGAGCAGTACTTC. Residues: CAISESGGGYEQYF. V usage is TRBV10-3 and J usage is TRBJ2-7; 7 bases align to TRBD2. The germline V gene has CDR1 ENHRY and CDR2 SYGVKD. The junction had 2 bases not matched to a gene; V was cut back by 0 bases and J by 3 bases. The CDR3 has 14 amino acids.

For the CDR3, the DNA is TGTGCCTGGAGTGCGACTGGCAGAGCTAACTATGGCTACACCTTC. The encoded protein is CAWSATGRANYGYTF. The gene calls are TRBV30 and TRBJ1-2; D is uncertain. Germline CDR1 and CDR2: GTSNPN and SVGIG (reference sequence). This CDR3 spans 15 amino acids. V lost 1 base, J lost 0 bases, and 12 bases lay in between. Based on the CDR3 plus reference TRBV30 and TRBJ1-2, the full variable domain is SQTIHQWPATLVQPVGSPLSLECTVEGTSNPNLYWYRQAAGRGLQLLFYSVGIGQISSEVPQNLSASRPQDRQFILSSKKLLLSDSGFYLCAWSATGRANYGYTFGSGTRLTVV.

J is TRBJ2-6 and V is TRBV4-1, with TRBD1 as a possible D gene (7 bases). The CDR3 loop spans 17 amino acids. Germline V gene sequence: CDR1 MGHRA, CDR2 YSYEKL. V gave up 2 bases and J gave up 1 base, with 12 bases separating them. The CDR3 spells CASSQRRGVSGANVLTF. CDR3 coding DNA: TGCGCCAGCAGCCAACGCAGGGGGGTTTCTGGGGCCAACGTCCTGACTTTC.

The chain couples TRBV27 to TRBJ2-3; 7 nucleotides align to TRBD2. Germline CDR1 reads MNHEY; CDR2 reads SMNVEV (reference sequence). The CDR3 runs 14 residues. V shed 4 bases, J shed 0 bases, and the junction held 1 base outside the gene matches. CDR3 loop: CASSSSGSTDTQYF. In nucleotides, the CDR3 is TGTGCCAGCAGTTCTAGCGGTAGCACAGATACGCAGTATTTT.

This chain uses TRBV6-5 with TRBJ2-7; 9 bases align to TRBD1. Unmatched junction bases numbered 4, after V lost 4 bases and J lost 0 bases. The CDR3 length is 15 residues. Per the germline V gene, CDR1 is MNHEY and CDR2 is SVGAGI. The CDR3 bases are TGTGCCAGCAGTTTGACAGGGGGGTCCTCCTACGAGCAGTACTTC. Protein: CASSLTGGSSYEQYF.

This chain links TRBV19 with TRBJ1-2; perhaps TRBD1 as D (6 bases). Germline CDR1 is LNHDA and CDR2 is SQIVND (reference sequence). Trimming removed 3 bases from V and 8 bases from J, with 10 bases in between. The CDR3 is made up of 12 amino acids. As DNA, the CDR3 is TGTGCCAGTAGTATCAGGGGTGCGGGCTACACCTTC. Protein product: CASSIRGAGYTF.

CDR3: CAKGDFYEQYF. The CDR3 coding sequence is TGTGCCAAAGGGGACTTCTACGAGCAGTACTTC. The chain combines TRBV6-1 with TRBJ2-5; a possible D gene is TRBD2 (6 bases). With the DNA end fitting TRBJ2-7 better, the J assignment may be wrong. This CDR3 region has 11 residues. Per the germline V gene, CDR1 is MNHNS and CDR2 is SASEGT.

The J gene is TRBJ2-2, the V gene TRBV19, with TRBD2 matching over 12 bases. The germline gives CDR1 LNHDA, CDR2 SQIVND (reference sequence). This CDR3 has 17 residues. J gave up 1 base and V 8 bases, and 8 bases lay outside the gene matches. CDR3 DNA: TGTGCCAGTCACTTTCCGGGACTAGCGGGGAACACCGGGGAGCTGTTTTTT. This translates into CASHFPGLAGNTGELFF.

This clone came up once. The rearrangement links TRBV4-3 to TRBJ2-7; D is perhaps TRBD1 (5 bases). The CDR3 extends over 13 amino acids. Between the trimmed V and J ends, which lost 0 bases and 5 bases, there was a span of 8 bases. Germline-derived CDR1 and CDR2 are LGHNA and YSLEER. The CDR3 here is CASSQDPRDEQYF. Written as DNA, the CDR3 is TGCGCCAGCAGCCAAGATCCCAGGGACGAGCAGTACTTC.

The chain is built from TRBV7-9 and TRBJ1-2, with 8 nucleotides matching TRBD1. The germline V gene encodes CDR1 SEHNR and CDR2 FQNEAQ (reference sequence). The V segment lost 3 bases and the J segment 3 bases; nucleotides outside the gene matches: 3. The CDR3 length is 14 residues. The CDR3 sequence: CASSLGQEDYGYTF. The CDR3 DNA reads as TGTGCCAGCAGCTTGGGACAGGAAGACTATGGCTACACCTTC.

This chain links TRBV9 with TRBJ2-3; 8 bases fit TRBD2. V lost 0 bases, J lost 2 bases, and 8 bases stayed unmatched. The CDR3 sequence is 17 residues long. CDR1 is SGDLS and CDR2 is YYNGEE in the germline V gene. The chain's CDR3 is CASSVAGLAENTDTQYF. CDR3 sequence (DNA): TGTGCCAGCAGCGTAGCCGGACTAGCAGAGAACACAGATACGCAGTATTTT.

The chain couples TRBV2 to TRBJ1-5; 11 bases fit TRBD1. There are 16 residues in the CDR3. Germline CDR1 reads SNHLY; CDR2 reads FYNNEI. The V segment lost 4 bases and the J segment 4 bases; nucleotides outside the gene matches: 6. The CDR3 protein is CASSGAGQGGNQPQHF. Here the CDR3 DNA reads TGTGCCAGCAGTGGCGCGGGACAGGGGGGGAATCAGCCCCAGCATTTT.

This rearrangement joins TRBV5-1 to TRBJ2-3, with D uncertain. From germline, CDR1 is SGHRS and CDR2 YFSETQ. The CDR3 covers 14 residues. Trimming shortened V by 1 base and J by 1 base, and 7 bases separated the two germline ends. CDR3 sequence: CASSLIQRTDTQYF. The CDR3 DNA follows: TGCGCCAGCAGCTTGATACAGCGCACAGATACGCAGTATTTT. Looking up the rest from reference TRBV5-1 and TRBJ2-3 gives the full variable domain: KAGVTQTPRYLIKTRGQQVTLSCSPISGHRSVSWYQQTPGQGLQFLFEYFSETQRNKGNFPGRFSGRQFSNSRSEMNVSTLELGDSALYLCASSLIQRTDTQYFGPGTRLTVL.